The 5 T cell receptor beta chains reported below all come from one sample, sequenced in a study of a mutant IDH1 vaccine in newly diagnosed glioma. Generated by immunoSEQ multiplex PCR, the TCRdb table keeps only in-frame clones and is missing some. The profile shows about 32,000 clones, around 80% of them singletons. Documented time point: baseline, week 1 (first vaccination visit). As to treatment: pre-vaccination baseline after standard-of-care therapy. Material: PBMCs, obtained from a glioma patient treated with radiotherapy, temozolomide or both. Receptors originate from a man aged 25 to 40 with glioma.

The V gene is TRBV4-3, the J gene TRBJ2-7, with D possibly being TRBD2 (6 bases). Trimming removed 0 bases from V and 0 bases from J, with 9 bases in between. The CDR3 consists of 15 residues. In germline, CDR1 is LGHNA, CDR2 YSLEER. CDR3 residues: CASSQDPGGSYEQYF. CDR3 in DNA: TGCGCCAGCAGCCAAGACCCCGGGGGCTCCTACGAGCAGTACTTC.

The chain's CDR3 is CASSEDDLYEQYF. The CDR3 coding sequence is TGTGCCAGCAGTGAAGACGACCTCTACGAGCAGTACTTC. J is TRBJ2-7 and V is TRBV6-1; D is unresolved. CDR1 and CDR2 from the germline V gene are MNHNS and SASEGT. This CDR3 has 13 amino acids. Between the trimmed V and J ends, which lost 1 base and 3 bases, there was a span of 7 bases.

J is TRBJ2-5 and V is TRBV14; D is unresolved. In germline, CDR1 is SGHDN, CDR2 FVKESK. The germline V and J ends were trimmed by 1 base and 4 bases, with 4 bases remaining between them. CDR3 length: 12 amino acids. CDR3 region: CASSQGGETQYF. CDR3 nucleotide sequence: TGTGCCAGCAGCCAAGGGGGAGAGACCCAGTACTTC.

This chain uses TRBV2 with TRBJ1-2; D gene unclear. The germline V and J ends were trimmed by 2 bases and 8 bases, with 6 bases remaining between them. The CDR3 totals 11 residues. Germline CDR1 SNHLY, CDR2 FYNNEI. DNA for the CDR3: TGTGCCAGCAGTGAAATAGACGGCTACACCTTC. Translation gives CASSEIDGYTF.

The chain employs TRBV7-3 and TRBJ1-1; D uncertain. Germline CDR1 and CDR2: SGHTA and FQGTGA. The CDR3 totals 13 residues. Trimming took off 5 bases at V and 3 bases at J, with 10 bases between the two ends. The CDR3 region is CASSGKIDTEAFF. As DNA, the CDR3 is TGTGCCAGCAGCGGAAAGATAGACACTGAAGCTTTCTTT.